The 9 T cell receptor beta chains listed next were all sequenced from one sample in a study of cytomegalovirus exposure and HLA in healthy donors. Use of 60 Vbeta and 13 Jbeta primers characterized the PCR. Sequencing used immunoSEQ multiplex PCR; TCRdb keeps in-frame clones, though not all of them. Altogether about 190,000 clones are present, 80% to 85% being singletons, with the ten largest covering about 0.84%. Sequences were obtained from PBMCs. All receptors come from a woman younger than 30 in good health and CMV-seronegative.

This chain connects TRBV6-5 to TRBJ2-2, with D possibly matching TRBD2 (5 bases). Germline V gene data show CDR1 as MNHEY and CDR2 as SVGAGI. Trimming took 7 bases from V and 2 from J, leaving 8 bases between them. The CDR3 extends over 13 amino acids. The CDR3 reads CASIGLNTGELFF. CDR3 nucleotide sequence: TGTGCCAGCATCGGACTTAACACCGGGGAGCTGTTTTTT.

The chain carries TRBV29-1 and TRBJ1-1; D ambiguous. V was clipped by 6 bases and J by 4 bases, with 6 bases between them. There are 10 residues in the CDR3. Germline CDR1 is SQVTM and CDR2 is ANQGSEA. The CDR3 DNA reads as TGCAGCGTGGCAGGCACTGAAGCTTTCTTT. The encoded protein is CSVAGTEAFF.

As regards this clone: The junction does not match germline at one end; this may be a read error. Other DNA sequences in the sample encode the same CDR3. The chain has TRBV9 and TRBJ1-3; 9 nucleotides align to TRBD1. CDR1 and CDR2 (germline): SGDLS, YYNGEE. The CDR3 runs to 17 residues. The CDR3, as DNA: TGCGCCAGCAGCGTAGCAGGCGGACAGGGGCCTGGAAACACCATATATTTT. This gives the protein CASSVAGGQGPGNTIYF.

The rearrangement uses TRBV28 and TRBJ2-7; tentative D call: TRBD1 (7 bases). Trimming took 2 bases from V and 3 from J, leaving 17 bases between them. CDR1 and CDR2 from the germline V gene are MDHEN and SYDVKM. CDR3 length: 16 amino acids. CDR3 sequence reads: CASSLEEGATYYEQYF. The CDR3 nucleotides are TGTGCCAGCAGTTTAGAGGAGGGGGCGACCTACTACGAGCAGTACTTC.

This clone was observed once. This chain links TRBV6-1 with TRBJ2-3; D gene uncertain. Germline V CDR1 and CDR2: MNHNS, SASEGT. The CDR3 contains 15 residues. Between the trimmed V and J ends, which lost 5 bases and 0 bases, there was a span of 12 bases. The CDR3 nucleotides are TGTGCCAGCAGTTGGGCCTACGCTAGCACAGATACGCAGTATTTT. This translates into CASSWAYASTDTQYF.

The chain employs TRBV7-8 and TRBJ2-6; D gene ambiguous. This CDR3 contains 14 residues. CDR1 and CDR2 from the germline V gene are SGHVS and FQNEAQ. The V and J ends lost 5 bases and 3 bases respectively, with 8 bases between them. The CDR3 region is CASSRRLGANVLTF. In DNA form, the CDR3 reads TGTGCCAGCAGCCGGAGACTTGGGGCCAACGTCCTGACTTTC. Combining the CDR3 with reference TRBV7-8 and TRBJ2-6 gives the whole variable domain GAGVSQSPRYKVAKRGQDVALRCDPISGHVSLFWYQQALGQGPEFLTYFQNEAQLDKSGLPSDRFFAERPEGSVSTLKIQRTQQEDSAVYLCASSRRLGANVLTFGAGSRLTVL.

The table lists this clone with a count of one. The chain uses TRBV7-9 and TRBJ1-2; 7 positions agree with TRBD1. This CDR3 is 14 amino acids long. The germline V gene has CDR1 SEHNR and CDR2 FQNEAQ (reference sequence). With V trimmed by 4 bases and J by 6 bases, 8 bases remained unmatched. The CDR3 protein is CASSSTGTANGYTF. The CDR3 nucleotides read TGTGCCAGCAGCTCCACCGGGACAGCCAATGGCTACACCTTC.

This clone was found a few times. The rearrangement joins TRBV29-1 to TRBJ1-1; 9 nucleotides line up with TRBD1. V dropped 6 bases and J dropped 5; count of bases not matched to a gene: 7. CDR3 length equals 13 residues. Germline V gene sequence: CDR1 SQVTM, CDR2 ANQGSEA. The CDR3: CSVAGQGRTEAFF. Written as DNA, the CDR3 is TGCAGCGTGGCGGGACAGGGAAGAACTGAAGCTTTCTTT.

The chain's CDR3 is CASRTDPKYTF. The CDR3 DNA reads TGTGCCAGCAGGACAGACCCTAAATACACCTTC. The chain uses TRBV2 and TRBJ1-2; possibly TRBD1 for D (5 bases). The CDR3 contains 11 residues. V dropped 6 bases and J dropped 11 bases, with 13 bases sitting between them. The germline V gene has CDR1 SNHLY and CDR2 FYNNEI. Drawing the rest from reference TRBV2 and TRBJ1-2, the complete variable domain is EPEVTQTPSHQVTQMGQEVILRCVPISNHLYFYWYRQILGQKVEFLVSFYNNEISEKSEIFDDQFSVERPDGSNFTLKIRSTKLEDSAMYFCASRTDPKYTFGSGTRLTVV.